The TCR beta chain described here comes from a study of chronic HIV infection and antiretroviral therapy (dated by TCRdb to about 2015). At least ten counts were recorded for this clonotype. It lacks a known antigen. Within one base of it there is no much larger clone, and no base qualities were kept. V ends up 5 bases short and J 2 bases short, with an unmatched junction base count of 8. The CDR3 measures 14 amino acids from cysteine to phenylalanine. The DNA shown is the 42-base CDR3, in frame from base 1. From the germline V gene, CDR1 is SQVTM and CDR2 is ANQGSEA. Library preparation used 5' RACE. The instrument given in TCRdb is Illumina MiSeq. TCRdb cleaned the public reads at Q25 with fastp, built clones with MiXCR and kept in-frame beta chains. Identical CDR3 proteins give one entry, which carries the most common genes and DNA. The sample table shows around 31,000 distinct CDR3 sequences, and about 9.7% are seen once. The top ten constitute about 2.4% of the sample.

The specimen was peripheral blood. Recombination joined TRBV29-1 with TRBJ1-1; 7 bases in the middle match TRBD1. The clonotype originates from an adult who had HIV and had not received antiretroviral therapy, or was an uninfected healthy control (not recorded which). The DNA sequence reads TGCAGCGTTACTGGACAGGAGAGAAACACTGAAGCTTTCTTT. This codes for CSVTGQERNTEAFF. The full variable domain, completed from the reference TRBV29-1 and TRBJ1-1 proteins outside the CDR3, reads SAVISQKPSRDICQRGTSLTIQCQVDSQVTMMFWYRQQPGQSLTLIATANQGSEATYESGFVIDKFPISRPNLTFSTLTVSNMSPEDSSIYLCSVTGQERNTEAFFGQGTRLTVV.